This is a list of T cell receptor beta chains from one sample in a study of response to subunit inactivated influenza vaccine. MiXCR, applied by TCRdb to the RT-PCR reads, yields one record per CDR3 protein. The data show 610,000 or so distinct CDR3 sequences, less than 15% seen once. Sequenced material: PBMCs from blood, taken 11 to 12 days after vaccination. These receptors all stem from a man in his forties or fifties who received an inactivated influenza vaccine. Both conserved end residues are part of each CDR3. The D gene is left open where the match is weak. Not every row has a clone size; where given, it reads once, few, many or a size class.

clone size	J gene	V gene	D gene	CDR3 DNA	CDR3 protein
few	TRBJ1-2	TRBV30	NA	TGTGCCTGGAGTGTCGAGAGGGGCGCTGGCTACACCTTC	CAWSVERGAGYTF
once	TRBJ1-4	TRBV7-6	NA	TGTGCCAGCAGCTTAGGAACTTTGTCTAATGAAAAACTGTTTTTT	CASSLGTLSNEKLFF
few	TRBJ2-1	TRBV7-2	NA	TGTGCCAGCTGCTATGGGGCAGGAGCATACAATGAGCAGTTCTTC	CASCYGAGAYNEQFF
few	TRBJ2-1	TRBV6-2/TRBV6-3	NA	TGTGCCAGCAGTTACACCCGGGTAGGTGAGCAGTTCTTC	CASSYTRVGEQFF
few	TRBJ1-2	TRBV7-8	NA	TGTGCCAGCAGCCCCCGGGACGGTGGCTATGGCTACACCTTC	CASSPRDGGYGYTF
NA	TRBJ2-7	TRBV20-1	NA	TGCAGTGCTAGGACTCCGGGCCAATCCTCGGGCGAGCAGTACTTC	CSARTPGQSSGEQYF
many	TRBJ1-1	TRBV12-3/TRBV12-4	NA	TGTGCCAGCAGACTGGACGGGGCGAACACTGAAGCTTTCTTT	CASRLDGANTEAFF
NA	TRBJ2-7	TRBV20-1	NA	TGCAGTGCTAGCAGACAGGCCGACGAGCAGTACTTC	CSASRQADEQYF
once	TRBJ1-5	TRBV19	NA	TGTGCCAGTAGTAGGGCCAGGGGCTATCAGCCCCAGCATTTT	CASSRARGYQPQHF
NA	TRBJ2-3	TRBV5-5	NA	TGTGCCAGCAGCTTGGCCTACCGCACAGATACGCAGTATTTT	CASSLAYRTDTQYF